The 25 T cell receptor beta chains reported below all come from one sample, sequenced in a study of regulatory T cells in long-lasting Graves disease (dated by TCRdb to about 2021). Library construction relied on multiplex PCR. The listed sequencing device is Illumina HiSeq 4000. TCR beta libraries were built with iRepertoire HTBI primers and Arm-PCR amplification of CDR3 regions. Starting from the raw public reads, TCRdb applied fastp trimming at Q25, assembled clones with MiXCR and retained in-frame beta chains. Merged by CDR3 protein, the rows form single entries marked with the most common genes and DNA. For this sample the table gives 400,000 to 500,000 distinct CDR3 sequences, of which about 14% were detected only once. Together, the top ten hold approximately 17% of the sample. In the paper's terms, the time point label means: newly diagnosed GD, antithyroid drugs for less than 3 months. RNA was extracted from PBMCs in TRIzol for both TCR sequencing and RNA sequencing.

These records were also assigned to another study, of T cells in Graves' hyperthyroidism and ophthalmopathy.

The starting material was peripheral blood mononuclear cells (PBMCs), obtained at new diagnosis, from a patient treated with antithyroid drugs. Receptors originate from a woman in her fifties or sixties with Graves disease. Donor details come from another sample of the same person, matched by shared clones.

The J gene is TRBJ1-1, the V gene TRBV6-1; 7 bases line up with TRBD1. CDR3 length equals 15 residues. Trimming at V came to 4 bases and at J to 4 bases, leaving 9 bases not matched to a gene. The germline V gene encodes CDR1 MNHNS and CDR2 SASEGT. CDR3 residues: CASSGAGGRVTEAFF. The CDR3 DNA reads TGTGCCAGCAGTGGGGCAGGGGGGAGGGTCACTGAAGCTTTCTTT.

This clonotype was recorded at least ten times. The V call is TRBV9, the J call TRBJ1-5; no clear D gene. The germline V gene encodes CDR1 SGDLS and CDR2 YYNGEE. This CDR3 region has 17 residues. V was shortened by 2 bases and J by 0 bases, with 15 bases between the two germline ends. The CDR3 protein is CASSVGVSGNSNQPQHF. In nucleotides, the CDR3 is TGTGCCAGCAGCGTTGGGGTATCGGGAAATAGCAATCAGCCCCAGCATTTT.

This clonotype occurred many times. The rearrangement links TRBV6-1 to TRBJ2-7, with D perhaps matching TRBD1 or TRBD2 (5 bases each). This CDR3 contains 17 residues. Trimming cost V 5 bases and J 0 bases, with 20 bases left between them. Germline CDR1 and CDR2: MNHNS and SASEGT. The CDR3 bases are TGTGCCAGCAGTCAGGTGTACGAGGCAGGGACCTCCTACGAGCAGTACTTC. Amino acid sequence: CASSQVYEAGTSYEQYF.

This clonotype was seen repeatedly, ten times or more. The chain links TRBV2 to TRBJ2-7, with D perhaps matching TRBD1 or TRBD2 (7 bases each). CDR1 and CDR2 (germline): SNHLY, FYNNEI. The V and J ends lost 3 bases and 2 bases respectively, with 14 bases between them. The CDR3 contains 15 residues. CDR3 bases: TGTGCCAGCAGTGAGGGGGGGGACAGAACCTACGAGCAGTACTTC. It translates to CASSEGGDRTYEQYF.

The chain recombines TRBV18 with TRBJ2-1; 8 bases fit TRBD2. Trimming removed 3 bases from V and 4 bases from J; junction bases left unmatched: 11. Germline CDR1 and CDR2: KGHSH and LQKENI. The CDR3 loop spans 17 amino acids. The CDR3 sequence is CASSPFVSTSGYNEQFF. Written as DNA, the CDR3 is TGTGCCAGCTCACCGTTCGTGAGCACTAGCGGTTACAATGAGCAGTTCTTC.

This clonotype was detected only a few times. The chain couples TRBV4-1 to TRBJ2-1; D not certain. Trimming shortened V by 1 base and J by 1 base, and 8 bases separated the two germline ends. The CDR3 consists of 15 residues. Germline CDR1 and CDR2: MGHRA and YSYEKL. CDR3 region: CASSQAQVSYNEQFF. In DNA form, the CDR3 reads TGCGCCAGCAGCCAAGCGCAGGTTTCCTACAATGAGCAGTTCTTC.

A remark on this clonotype: The junction departs from germline at one end; a sequencing error may be responsible. This chain links TRBV6-5 with TRBJ2-1; 8 bases are a match to TRBD2. CDR3 length equals 15 residues. The germline V gene encodes CDR1 MNHEY and CDR2 SVGAGI. The CDR3 reads CVSSSHSGTYNEQFF. DNA of the CDR3: TGTGTCAGCAGTTCTCATAGCGGGACCTATAATGAGCAGTTCTTC.

This clonotype was observed at least ten times. The chain has TRBV10-3 and TRBJ2-3; D is perhaps TRBD1 (6 bases). CDR3 length: 15 amino acids. CDR1 and CDR2 (germline): ENHRY, SYGVKD. The ends were cut back, 5 bases at V and 5 bases at J, with 17 bases in the middle. The CDR3: CAISFSGEMGDTQYF. CDR3 in DNA: TGTGCCATCAGTTTCTCAGGGGAGATGGGAGATACGCAGTATTTT.

This clonotype was counted many times. The CDR3 nucleotides are TGTGCCAGCAGTTTATCTTTCACTGAAGCTTTCTTT. Translated, it gives CASSLSFTEAFF. The chain has TRBV12-3 or TRBV12-4 and TRBJ1-1; D is ambiguous. Trimming left V 2 bases short and J 4 bases short, with 5 bases between. This CDR3 has 12 residues.

The V gene is TRBV2, the J gene TRBJ2-7, with TRBD1 matching over 7 bases. Per germline, CDR1 SNHLY and CDR2 FYNNEI. The CDR3 extends over 16 amino acids. V was pared by 3 bases and J by 1 base, with 9 bases of the junction left unmatched. The CDR3 reads CASSDLQGRLSYEQYF. The CDR3 DNA reads TGTGCCAGCAGTGACCTACAGGGGCGCCTATCCTACGAGCAGTACTTC.

The chain uses TRBV10-3 and TRBJ2-7; 8 bases are a match to TRBD1. V trimming: 7 bases; J trimming: 2 bases; junction bases outside the gene matches: 7. The V gene's germline CDR1 is ENHRY and CDR2 SYGVKD. The CDR3 totals 14 residues. CDR3 loop: CAITPDRGPYEQYF. The CDR3 region has the DNA TGTGCCATCACTCCCGACAGGGGACCCTACGAGCAGTACTTC.

The J gene is TRBJ1-2, the V gene TRBV9, with unresolved D. Germline CDR1 SGDLS, CDR2 YYNGEE. The CDR3 contains 15 residues. With 0 bases removed from V and 6 bases from J, the gap between germline ends came to 15 bases. In nucleotides, the CDR3 is TGTGCCAGCAGCGTAGGGACTACGCGGGAACATGGCTACACCTTC. This encodes CASSVGTTREHGYTF.

This clonotype was seen a few times. The CDR3 coding sequence is TGTGCCAGCAGTTACGAGGGTCAGAATCAGCCCCAGCATTTT. Amino acids: CASSYEGQNQPQHF. This chain uses TRBV6-5 with TRBJ1-5; D is ambiguous. Germline V lookup: CDR1 MNHEY, CDR2 SVGAGI. Trimming shortened V by 2 bases and J by 4 bases, and 9 bases separated the two germline ends. This CDR3 has 14 residues.

This chain uses TRBV20-1 with TRBJ2-3, with D unclear. The V end was cut by 1 base, the J end by 1 base, with 15 bases between. The CDR3 contains 16 residues. Per germline, CDR1 DFQATT and CDR2 SNEGSKA (reference sequence). The CDR3 DNA reads TGCAGTGCTAGAGGCAAAGCGTTACTTCGCACAGATACGCAGTATTTT. This encodes CSARGKALLRTDTQYF.

This clonotype was seen ten or more times. The chain combines TRBV28 with TRBJ1-5; D is ambiguous. V was pared by 6 bases and J by 0 bases, with 15 bases between. CDR3 length: 16 amino acids. Germline V gene data show CDR1 as MDHEN and CDR2 as SYDVKM. CDR3 sequence: CASSLRRILSNQPQHF. The CDR3 DNA is TGTGCCAGCAGCCTCAGGAGAATCCTTAGCAATCAGCCCCAGCATTTT.

The sample holds many counts of this clonotype. V gene TRBV28 combines with J gene TRBJ1-5, with 10 bases identical to TRBD1. After removal of 6 bases from V and 4 bases from J, the junction contained 6 bases not matched to a gene. The CDR3 extends over 15 amino acids. The germline V gene encodes CDR1 MDHEN and CDR2 SYDVKM. The CDR3 spells CASSLGTGENQPQHF. The CDR3 nucleotides read TGTGCCAGCAGCCTAGGGACAGGGGAGAATCAGCCCCAGCATTTT.

V is TRBV18 and J is TRBJ1-1, with D hard to call. CDR3 length: 15 residues. Trimming took 6 bases from V and 3 from J, leaving 17 bases between them. The germline gives CDR1 KGHSH, CDR2 LQKENI. CDR3 sequence reads: CASSPRRDVDTEAFF. The CDR3 region has the DNA TGTGCCAGCTCCCCCCGTAGGGATGTAGACACTGAAGCTTTCTTT.

This chain uses TRBV7-3 with TRBJ2-1, with TRBD2 identical over 14 bases. Trimming removed 7 bases from V and 8 bases from J; junction bases left unmatched: 22. The CDR3 runs 20 residues. The germline CDR1 and CDR2 sequences are SGHTA and FQGTGA. DNA for the CDR3: TGTGCCAGCACCCAGGGGGGGGGACAGGGGACTAGCGGGAGCAGGGATGAGCAGTTCTTC. Translating gives CASTQGGGQGTSGSRDEQFF.

This chain connects TRBV6-1 to TRBJ2-3, with 11 bases fitting TRBD2. V shed 8 bases and J 3 bases; nucleotides not matched to a gene: 10. From germline, CDR1 is MNHNS and CDR2 SASEGT. This CDR3 region has 16 residues. DNA for the CDR3: TGTGCCAGCGGTAGTAGCGGGAGGGCATGGACAGATACGCAGTATTTT. Its protein is CASGSSGRAWTDTQYF.

V and J are TRBV9 and TRBJ2-1; 8 positions match TRBD2. Germline CDR1 reads SGDLS; CDR2 reads YYNGEE. Unmatched junction bases numbered 3, after V lost 2 bases and J lost 2 bases. The CDR3 loop spans 15 amino acids. CDR3 in amino acids: CASSVSGLAYNEQFF. CDR3 nucleotide sequence: TGTGCCAGCAGCGTTTCGGGACTAGCCTACAATGAGCAGTTCTTC.

This chain connects TRBV4-2 to TRBJ1-6; D remains ambiguous. The CDR3 is 17 residues long. With 2 bases removed from V and 9 bases from J, the gap between germline ends came to 20 bases. Germline CDR1 reads LGHNA; CDR2 reads YNFKEQ. The CDR3 region has the DNA TGTGCCAGCAGCCAACAAAGGGTGGTGAGGGAGGGTTCACCCCTCCACTTT. Translating gives CASSQQRVVREGSPLHF.

This clonotype was recorded many times. This chain links TRBV5-1 with TRBJ2-7; 13 bases agree with TRBD2. CDR1 and CDR2 (germline): SGHRS, YFSETQ. After removal of 6 bases from V and 2 bases from J, the junction contained 5 bases not matched to a gene. The CDR3 has 15 residues. CDR3 loop: CASTDTSGRAYEQYF. The CDR3 nucleotides read TGCGCCAGCACCGATACTAGCGGGAGGGCCTACGAGCAGTACTTC.

This clonotype was recorded many times. CDR3 in DNA: TGTGCCAGCAGTTTATCGGACCTAGGACTAGCGGGAAGGTACAATGAGCAGTTCTTC. This sequence encodes CASSLSDLGLAGRYNEQFF. This chain joins TRBV27 and TRBJ2-1; 12 bases line up with TRBD2. The CDR3 is 19 amino acids. Trimming removed 0 bases from V and 4 bases from J; junction bases left unmatched: 10. Germline CDR1 and CDR2: MNHEY and SMNVEV (reference sequence).

A remark on this clonotype: This clone may be a read error of a much larger clone one base away. The gene calls are TRBV10-2 and TRBJ1-5; D uncertain. CDR1 WSHSY and CDR2 SAAADI come from the germline V gene. The CDR3 has 18 residues. CDR3 nucleotide sequence: TGCGCCAGCAGTGAGTCTCTCGTCTGGGAATATAGCGATCAGCCCCAGCATTTT. Protein: CASSESLVWEYSDQPQHF.

The table lists this clonotype with many counts. V gene TRBV6-1 combines with J gene TRBJ2-5, with 11 bases identical to TRBD2. Germline trimming cut 4 bases from V and 4 bases from J; bases unmatched to any gene: 5. The germline V gene has CDR1 MNHNS and CDR2 SASEGT. There are 15 residues in the CDR3. CDR3 nucleotide sequence: TGTGCCAGCAGTGCGACTAGCGGGATTGGAGAGACCCAGTACTTC. Translating gives CASSATSGIGETQYF.